This TCR beta chain was documented in a study of T cell repertoires in aging, cancer and after chemotherapy. Background on the study: Pre- and post-chemotherapy samples were paired from chronic lymphocytic leukemia patients treated with fludarabine- or bendamustine-based regimens.

V lost 6 bases and J 9 bases, leaving 15 bases between the germline ends. This CDR3 has 13 amino acids. Per germline, CDR1 SGHAT and CDR2 FQDESV (reference sequence). Points on this clonotype: Its target is not known.

The template was genomic DNA from peripheral blood, not RNA. Rearranged V-D-J TRB sequences were amplified with a mixed TRB-A/B primer pool. TCRdb itself ran the multiplex PCR reads through MiXCR, one entry per CDR3 protein. The data hold a few thousand distinct CDR3 sequences, with approximately 55% observed a single time. Findings and limits, study-wide: Age-matched healthy donors had significantly more diverse, less clonal blood TCR repertoires than untreated cancer patients. Rebound thymic output was suggested by rising median generation probability during chemotherapy in each cancer cohort.

The V call is TRBV11-1, the J call TRBJ2-1, with no clear D. The sequencing sample was made of blood. This TCR derives from a human donor with a blood cancer. In nucleotides, the CDR3 is TGTGCCAGCAGTTACTCGGAAAATGGTGAGCAGTTCTTC. Protein sequence: CASSYSENGEQFF.